This TCR beta chain was recovered during a study of human T cells and chemical hapten exposure. Looking at the study overall: Small pooled library volume differences mainly caused per-sample TCR yield variation. Whole-study results and caveats: Unchanged with DPC sensitization were TCRs above 1 in 1000 frequency.

In this sample, this clonotype turned up many times. Its matching antigen is unknown. V shed 4 bases and J 2 bases; nucleotides not matched to a gene: 14. The CDR3 contains 16 residues. Germline CDR1 reads DFQATT; CDR2 reads SNEGSKA (reference sequence). Individual cDNA molecules each carried unique molecular identifiers attached by the library. Via MiXCR, TCRdb re-called the RACE reads, giving one row per CDR3 protein. The sample lists roughly 80,000 distinct CDR3 sequences; about 9.2% were seen once. The time point: healthy volunteer bleed at 6 weeks. The template was total RNA from unfractionated whole blood.

The V gene is TRBV20-1, the J gene TRBJ2-7; 7 bases are a match to TRBD1. Sequences were obtained from whole blood. This TCR derives from a female donor in good health. Some clones in this sample may be carry-over from other donors' samples. The CDR3, as DNA: TGCAGTGCTAACCTTTGGGGACAGTTGTTGACCTACGAGCAGTACTTC. Translation: CSANLWGQLLTYEQYF.